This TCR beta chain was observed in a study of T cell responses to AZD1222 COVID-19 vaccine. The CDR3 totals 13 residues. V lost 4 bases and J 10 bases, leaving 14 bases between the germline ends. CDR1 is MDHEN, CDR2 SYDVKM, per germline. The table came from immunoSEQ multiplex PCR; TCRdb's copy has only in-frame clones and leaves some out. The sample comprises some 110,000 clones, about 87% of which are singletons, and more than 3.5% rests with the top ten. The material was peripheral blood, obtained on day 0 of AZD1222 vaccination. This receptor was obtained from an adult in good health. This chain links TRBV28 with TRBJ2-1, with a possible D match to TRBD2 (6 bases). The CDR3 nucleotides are TGTGCCAGCAGTTCTCCGCGGGAATGGGAGCAGTTCTTC. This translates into CASSSPREWEQFF.